The clone carrying this T cell receptor beta chain appeared a few times. Exclusion criteria comprised other autoimmune diseases, uncontrolled infections, pregnancy or lactation in patients. Reliance was placed on clinical symptoms, serum thyroxine, TRAb, thyroid ultrasound and orbital computed tomography for diagnosis. This sample is part of a study of Graves' ophthalmopathy and Graves' hyperthyroidism. CDR3 regions of TCR beta were amplified from RNA transcripts. The workflow started with a first-round RT-PCR run with HTBI primers and then moved on to a second-round multiplex PCR. TCRdb fed the multiplex PCR reads into MiXCR, producing one record per CDR3 protein. The data contain 900,000 to 1,200,000 distinct CDR3 sequences, about two fifths of them singletons. This receptor was identified in an adult man with Graves' hyperthyroidism. Source material: peripheral blood or thyroid tissue (not recorded which).

The CDR3 protein is CASSLSEGSTEAFF. The CDR3 DNA sequence: TGTGCCAGCAGTTTATCCGAGGGGAGCACTGAAGCTTTCTTT. The J gene is TRBJ1-1, the V gene TRBV27; D possibly corresponds to TRBD1 (5 bases). V was shortened by 0 bases and J by 4 bases, with 9 bases between the two germline ends. The V gene's germline CDR1 is MNHEY and CDR2 SMNVEV (reference sequence). The CDR3 length is 14 residues.